The 27 T cell receptor beta chains below come from one sample, sequenced in a study of shared clonotypes between healthy human individuals (dated by TCRdb to about 2020). The receptor library was made with the immunoSEQ multiplex PCR assay. TCRdb re-hosts the immuneACCESS table, in-frame sequences only. Its copies lack some clones; in the studies checked, an unresolved V gene accounts for under half of them, and the cause for the rest is not known. The sample yields approximately 1.5 million clones; around 98.5% were counted once. The leading ten clones occupy 0.36% of the sample. The sample comprised naive CD4+ T cells sorted from blood. The cell subset or site label for this specimen denotes: CD45RA+ positively selected. Source of these receptors: a man aged 25 to 45 in good health.

V gene TRBV28 combines with J gene TRBJ2-6; D may match TRBD1 or TRBD2 (6 bases each). CDR3 length: 17 residues. Germline CDR1 and CDR2: MDHEN and SYDVKM. The V end lost 2 bases, the J end lost 0 bases, and 11 bases lay between the germline ends. The CDR3 DNA sequence: TGTGCCAGCAGTTTACTAGGAGGGGGCTCTGGGGCCAACGTCCTGACTTTC. It specifies CASSLLGGGSGANVLTF.

This sequence joins TRBV5-5 and TRBJ2-5; D gene uncertain. V lost 5 bases and J 4 bases, leaving 6 bases between the germline ends. CDR3 length: 11 amino acids. The germline V gene encodes CDR1 SGHKS and CDR2 YYEKEE (reference sequence). For the CDR3, the DNA is TGTGCCAGCAGTACTACAGAGACCCAGTACTTC. Translation gives CASSTTETQYF.

The chain is built from TRBV5-4 and TRBJ2-7, with D possibly TRBD2 on 5 matching bases. Germline CDR1 and CDR2: SGHNT and YYREEE (reference sequence). The V end was cut by 0 bases, the J end by 2 bases, with 12 bases between. The CDR3 extends over 15 amino acids. CDR3 amino acids: CASSLAPGFAYEQYF. The CDR3 DNA reads TGTGCCAGCAGCTTGGCCCCGGGATTTGCCTACGAGCAGTACTTC.

The V call is TRBV18, the J call TRBJ2-3; no definite D call. This CDR3 has 16 residues. Trimming took off 1 base at V and 0 bases at J, with 11 bases between the two ends. The germline gives CDR1 KGHSH, CDR2 LQKENI. CDR3 in amino acids: CASSPLLPASTDTQYF. In DNA form, the CDR3 reads TGTGCCAGCTCACCACTTCTTCCGGCGAGCACAGATACGCAGTATTTT.

J is TRBJ2-7 and V is TRBV5-1; D is perhaps TRBD2 (5 bases). The germline CDR1 and CDR2 sequences are SGHRS and YFSETQ. Between the trimmed V and J ends, which lost 5 bases and 4 bases, there was a span of 19 bases. The CDR3 spans 15 residues. The CDR3: CASSQIPTSRYEQYF. For the CDR3, the DNA is TGCGCCAGCAGTCAGATCCCTACTAGTAGGTACGAGCAGTACTTC.

This clone has a single count. The CDR3 DNA sequence: TGCGCCAGCGGGGAGACAAGCCATGGGCCAGATACGCAGTATTTT. It yields the protein CASGETSHGPDTQYF. The V and J genes are TRBV10-2 and TRBJ2-3, with TRBD2 as a possible D gene (5 bases). V was shortened by 8 bases and J by 4 bases, with 19 bases between the two germline ends. The CDR3 contains 15 residues. Germline CDR1 and CDR2: WSHSY and SAAADI.

The chain uses TRBV27 and TRBJ2-1; 8 nucleotides match TRBD2. The junction had 19 bases not matched to a gene; V was cut back by 5 bases and J by 7 bases. Germline-derived CDR1 and CDR2 are MNHEY and SMNVEV (reference sequence). The CDR3 is made up of 18 amino acids. The CDR3 reads CASSTGGGLAPEENEQFF. The CDR3 DNA follows: TGTGCCAGCAGTACCGGGGGGGGCCTGGCGCCGGAGGAGAATGAGCAGTTCTTC.

V and J are TRBV11-3 and TRBJ2-2; no definite D call. Per the germline V gene, CDR1 is SGHNT and CDR2 is YENEEA. This CDR3 is 15 amino acids long. The ends were cut back, 0 bases at V and 3 bases at J, with 8 bases in the middle. In nucleotides, the CDR3 is TGTGCCAGCAGCTTAGATGTATCACACACCGGGGAGCTGTTTTTT. It yields the protein CASSLDVSHTGELFF.

The V and J genes are TRBV5-4 and TRBJ2-7, with 11 nucleotides matching TRBD2. Trimming removed 4 bases from V and 3 bases from J; junction bases left unmatched: 3. This CDR3 is 14 amino acids long. The germline CDR1 and CDR2 sequences are SGHNT and YYREEE (reference sequence). CDR3 residues: CASSRGTSGYEQYF. CDR3 in DNA: TGTGCCAGCAGCCGCGGGACTAGCGGCTACGAGCAGTACTTC.

Of note for this clone: Mismatch with germline at one junction end may stem from a read error. This chain connects TRBV4-3 to TRBJ2-5; D is perhaps TRBD1 (8 bases). The length of the CDR3 is 19 residues. In germline, CDR1 is LGHNA, CDR2 YSLEER. The CDR3 sequence is CASSPTTRQGRGNQETQYF. CDR3 nucleotides: TGCGCCAGCAGTCCGACGACTCGACAGGGGAGGGGGAACCAGGAGACCCAGTACTTC.

This clone is a singleton in its sample. The chain recombines TRBV9 with TRBJ2-1, with 8 bases matching TRBD2. The CDR3 totals 17 residues. Germline V gene lookup returns CDR1 SGDLS and CDR2 YYNGEE. Unmatched junction bases numbered 5, after V lost 0 bases and J lost 0 bases. The CDR3 region has the DNA TGTGCCAGCAGCGTAGGCCGACTAGCGAGCTCCTACAATGAGCAGTTCTTC. Amino acids: CASSVGRLASSYNEQFF.

The chain joins TRBV25-1 to TRBJ1-4; D not certain. The CDR3 runs 13 residues. V dropped 0 bases and J dropped 4 bases, with 3 bases sitting between them. Germline-derived CDR1 and CDR2 are MGHDK and SYGVNS. CDR3 loop: CASSEYDNEKLFF. CDR3 coding DNA: TGTGCCAGCAGTGAATATGATAATGAAAAACTGTTTTTT. Full variable domain (rest looked up from reference TRBV25-1 and TRBJ1-4): EADIYQTPRYLVIGTGKKITLECSQTMGHDKMYWYQQDPGMELHLIHYSYGVNSTEKGDLSSESTVSRIRTEHFPLTLESARPSHTSQYLCASSEYDNEKLFFGSGTQLSVL.

J is TRBJ2-2 and V is TRBV28; 10 bases map to TRBD2. The CDR3 loop spans 16 amino acids. Germline V gives CDR1 MDHEN, CDR2 SYDVKM. V lost 4 bases to trimming and J lost 1 base; unmatched junction nucleotides: 3. CDR3 sequence: CASSSGLAVNTGELFF. DNA for the CDR3: TGTGCCAGCAGTTCAGGACTAGCGGTGAACACCGGGGAGCTGTTTTTT.

This sequence joins TRBV9 and TRBJ2-2; 8 nucleotides agree with TRBD2. Germline V gene sequence: CDR1 SGDLS, CDR2 YYNGEE. This CDR3 has 15 amino acids. The V and J ends lost 1 base and 6 bases, in that order; junction bases with no gene match: 5. CDR3 region: CASSVLAGPPGELFF. Here the CDR3 DNA reads TGTGCCAGCAGCGTATTAGCGGGGCCCCCCGGGGAGCTGTTTTTT.

The CDR3 nucleotides are TGTGCCAGCAGTCTCGACCTTGGAAGCTCCTACAATGAGCAGTTCTTC. Amino acid sequence: CASSLDLGSSYNEQFF. The chain couples TRBV2 to TRBJ2-1; D gene ambiguous. CDR3 length: 16 residues. Germline lookup yields CDR1 SNHLY and CDR2 FYNNEI. Trimming stripped 5 bases from V and 0 bases from J, with 14 bases between.

The chain carries TRBV12-5 and TRBJ2-5, with 9 bases aligning to TRBD2. CDR3 length equals 17 residues. V was clipped by 2 bases and J by 2 bases; unmatched bases: 9. Germline CDR1 and CDR2: LGHNT and FRNRAP. CDR3 sequence: CASGLHGASGVQETQYF. The CDR3 DNA is TGTGCTAGTGGTTTGCATGGGGCTAGCGGGGTGCAAGAGACCCAGTACTTC.

The gene calls are TRBV19 and TRBJ2-1; 13 nucleotides agree with TRBD2. V gave up 0 bases and J gave up 0 bases; unmatched junction bases: 8. The germline CDR1 and CDR2 sequences are LNHDA and SQIVND (reference sequence). This CDR3 comprises 20 residues. The DNA of the CDR3 is TGTGCCAGTAGTATAGATGGACTAGCGGGAGTGCGGAGCTCCTACAATGAGCAGTTCTTC. Translating it yields CASSIDGLAGVRSSYNEQFF.

In regard to this clone: Other DNA sequences in this specimen translate into the identical CDR3. This chain links TRBV7-9 with TRBJ2-5, with 8 bases that match TRBD1. J was trimmed by 5 bases and V by 2 bases; bases with no gene match: 4. This CDR3 has 14 residues. Per germline, CDR1 SEHNR and CDR2 FQNEAQ (reference sequence). CDR3: CASSLMTGEETQYF. The CDR3 DNA sequence: TGTGCCAGCAGCTTAATGACAGGGGAGGAGACCCAGTACTTC.

The chain has TRBV14 and TRBJ1-2, with D unresolved. CDR1 is SGHDN and CDR2 is FVKESK in the germline V gene. The CDR3 has 13 amino acids. Trimming stripped 0 bases from V and 1 base from J, with 3 bases between. The CDR3 protein is CASSQDHNYGYTF. The CDR3 DNA follows: TGTGCCAGCAGCCAAGACCATAACTATGGCTACACCTTC.

The CDR3 sequence is CASRSAGLDGNTIYF. As DNA, the CDR3 is TGTGCCAGCAGATCGGCGGGGCTAGATGGAAACACCATATATTTT. This chain uses TRBV28 with TRBJ1-3; D possibly corresponds to TRBD1 (5 bases). V dropped 6 bases and J dropped 3 bases, with 15 bases sitting between them. The CDR3 contains 15 residues. Germline loops: CDR1 MDHEN, CDR2 SYDVKM.

This clone was seen just once. This sequence joins TRBV10-1 and TRBJ2-2; D is undetermined. The CDR3 runs 15 residues. V was trimmed by 0 bases and J by 0 bases, leaving 5 bases between them. CDR1 and CDR2 from the germline V gene are WNHNN and SYGVQD (reference sequence). Written as DNA, the CDR3 is TGCGCCAGCAGTGAGTCTAGAGCGAACACCGGGGAGCTGTTTTTT. It is translated as CASSESRANTGELFF.

This chain uses TRBV7-6 with TRBJ2-7, with TRBD1 identical over 9 bases. Germline V gives CDR1 SGHVS, CDR2 FNYEAQ. The length of the CDR3 is 15 residues. After removal of 2 bases from V and 4 bases from J, the junction contained 6 bases not matched to a gene. This CDR3 reads CASSLTGQGGYEQYF. For the CDR3, the DNA is TGTGCCAGCAGCTTAACGGGACAGGGTGGATACGAGCAGTACTTC.

This chain links TRBV12-5 with TRBJ1-2; 8 bases align to TRBD1. Germline V gene data show CDR1 as LGHNT and CDR2 as FRNRAP. This CDR3 has 16 residues. The V and J ends lost 1 base and 5 bases, in that order; junction bases with no gene match: 9. The CDR3 DNA follows: TGTGCTAGTGGTTTGGGGACAGGGCCAACATATTATGGCTACACCTTC. It is translated as CASGLGTGPTYYGYTF.

The chain has TRBV7-8 and TRBJ1-1; 11 nucleotides agree with TRBD1. This CDR3 region has 14 residues. The trim removed 5 bases at V and 7 bases at J, leaving 6 bases unmatched. Germline CDR1 reads SGHVS; CDR2 reads FQNEAQ. The CDR3 is CASSPRTGGHEAFF. The CDR3 DNA sequence: TGTGCCAGCAGCCCAAGGACAGGGGGCCATGAAGCTTTCTTT.

The rearrangement joins TRBV27 to TRBJ2-2, with D possibly being TRBD2 (6 bases). Germline V lookup: CDR1 MNHEY, CDR2 SMNVEV (reference sequence). The CDR3 spans 16 residues. Trimming stripped 2 bases from V and 5 bases from J, with 15 bases between. The CDR3 region is CASSLRRVRRTGELFF. The DNA for the CDR3 is TGTGCCAGCAGTTTACGGAGGGTCAGAAGAACCGGGGAGCTGTTTTTT.

The rearrangement uses TRBV7-2 and TRBJ1-1; D is unclear. Germline V gene lookup returns CDR1 SGHTA and CDR2 FQGNSA. There are 14 residues in the CDR3. Trimming took off 2 bases at V and 2 bases at J, with 9 bases between the two ends. CDR3 sequence reads: CASSLYEGNTEAFF. In DNA, the CDR3 is TGTGCCAGCAGCTTATACGAGGGAAACACTGAAGCTTTCTTT.

This chain joins TRBV18 and TRBJ2-3; perhaps D is TRBD1 or TRBD2 (6 bases each). With 2 bases removed from V and 2 bases from J, the gap between germline ends came to 11 bases. CDR1 is KGHSH, CDR2 LQKENI, per germline. CDR3 length equals 15 residues. CDR3 loop: CASSPIGGHTDTQYF. CDR3 DNA: TGTGCCAGCTCACCAATCGGGGGCCACACAGATACGCAGTATTTT.